This T cell receptor beta chain was captured in a study of radiation and T cells in renal cell carcinoma. Some clones are missing from TCRdb's copy, which holds only in-frame ones; the method was immunoSEQ multiplex PCR. This sample yields 15,000 to 20,000 clones, of which around 50% are seen a single time; roughly 10% belongs to the top ten. As regards this clone: The antigen is not known.

Regarding the study as a whole: Sampling covered only roughly 1 g of each tumor.

Treatment noted: 15 Gy SBRT to primary tumor, nephrectomy 4 weeks later. Germline CDR1 reads GTSNPN; CDR2 reads SVGIG (reference sequence). The CDR3 loop spans 16 amino acids. The V segment lost 0 bases and the J segment 2 bases; nucleotides outside the gene matches: 8. Sequencing was performed on tumor tissue, taken from a patient whose treatment included radiotherapy and nephrectomy. This rearrangement joins TRBV30 to TRBJ2-5; 8 nucleotides match TRBD2. This TCR was recovered from a man aged 45-65 years with renal cell carcinoma. The CDR3 sequence: CAWSVLAGMWQETQYF. Written as DNA, the CDR3 is TGTGCCTGGAGTGTCTTAGCGGGGATGTGGCAAGAGACCCAGTACTTC. The full variable domain, its missing parts supplied by reference TRBV30 and TRBJ2-5, is SQTIHQWPATLVQPVGSPLSLECTVEGTSNPNLYWYRQAAGRGLQLLFYSVGIGQISSEVPQNLSASRPQDRQFILSSKKLLLSDSGFYLCAWSVLAGMWQETQYFGPGTRLLVL.